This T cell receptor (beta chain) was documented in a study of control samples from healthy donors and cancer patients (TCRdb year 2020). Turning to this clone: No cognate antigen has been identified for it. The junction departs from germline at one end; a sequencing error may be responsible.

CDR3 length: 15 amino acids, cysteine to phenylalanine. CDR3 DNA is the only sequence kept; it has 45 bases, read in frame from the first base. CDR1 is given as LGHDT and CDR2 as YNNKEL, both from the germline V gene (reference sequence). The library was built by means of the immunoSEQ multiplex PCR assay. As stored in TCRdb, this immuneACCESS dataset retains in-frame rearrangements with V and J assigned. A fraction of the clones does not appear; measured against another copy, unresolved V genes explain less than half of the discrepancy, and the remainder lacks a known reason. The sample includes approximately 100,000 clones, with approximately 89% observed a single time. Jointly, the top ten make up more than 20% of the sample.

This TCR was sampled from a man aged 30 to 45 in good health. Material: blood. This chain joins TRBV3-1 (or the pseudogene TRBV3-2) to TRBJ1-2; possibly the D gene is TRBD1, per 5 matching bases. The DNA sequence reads TGTGCCAGCAGCCAAGCGGGGGAGGGGTCCTCGCGTATTCTATTC. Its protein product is CASSQAGEGSSRILF.